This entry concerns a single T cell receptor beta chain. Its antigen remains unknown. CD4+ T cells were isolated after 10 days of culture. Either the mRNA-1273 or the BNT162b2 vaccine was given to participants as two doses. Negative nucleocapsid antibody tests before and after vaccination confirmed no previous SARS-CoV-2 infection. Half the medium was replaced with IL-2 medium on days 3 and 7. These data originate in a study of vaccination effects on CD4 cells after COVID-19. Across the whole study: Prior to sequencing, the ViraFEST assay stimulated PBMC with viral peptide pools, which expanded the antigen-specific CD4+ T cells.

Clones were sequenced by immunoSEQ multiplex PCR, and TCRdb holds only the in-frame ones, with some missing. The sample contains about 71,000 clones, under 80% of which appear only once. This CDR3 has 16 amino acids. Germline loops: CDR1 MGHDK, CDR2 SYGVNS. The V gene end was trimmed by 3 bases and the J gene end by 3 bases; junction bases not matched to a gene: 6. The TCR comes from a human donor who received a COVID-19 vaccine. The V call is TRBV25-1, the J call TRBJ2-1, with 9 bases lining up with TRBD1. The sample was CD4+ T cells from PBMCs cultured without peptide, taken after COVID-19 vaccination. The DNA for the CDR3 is TGTGCCAGCAGTGACCCGCGACAGGGGGGCTACAATGAGCAGTTCTTC. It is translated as CASSDPRQGGYNEQFF.